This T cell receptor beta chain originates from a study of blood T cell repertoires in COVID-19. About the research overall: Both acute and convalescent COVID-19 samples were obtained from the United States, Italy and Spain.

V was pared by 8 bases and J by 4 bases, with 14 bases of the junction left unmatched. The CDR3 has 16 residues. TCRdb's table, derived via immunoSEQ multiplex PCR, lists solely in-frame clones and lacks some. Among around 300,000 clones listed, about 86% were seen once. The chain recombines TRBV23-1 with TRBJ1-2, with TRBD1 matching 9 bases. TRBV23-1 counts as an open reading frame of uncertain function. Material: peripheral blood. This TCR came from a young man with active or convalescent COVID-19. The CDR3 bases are TGCGCCAGCCCTTACGCCGGGACAGGGCACTTCTATGGCTACACCTTC. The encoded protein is CASPYAGTGHFYGYTF.